This T cell receptor beta chain derives from a study of blood T cells in healthy people across ages. The V gene lost 6 bases and the J gene lost 2 bases, with 16 bases spanning the gap. Germline V gene lookup returns CDR1 DFQATT and CDR2 SNEGSKA (reference sequence). The CDR3 extends over 14 amino acids. The second PCR ran about 6 to 12 cycles with a sample-barcoded 5' primer and J-beta primers. In TCRdb, the 5' RACE reads were re-called with MiXCR into one record per CDR3 protein. This table has over a million distinct CDR3 sequences, roughly 43% appearing once. Extraction yielded at least 5.5 micrograms of total RNA per sample.

The sequence was obtained from a young woman in good health. The V and J genes are TRBV20-1 and TRBJ1-1; no reliable D call. Sequenced sample: blood. CDR3 nucleotide sequence: TGCAGTGCCCAACCTCGGGGAAGAAACACTGAAGCTTTCTTT. Protein: CSAQPRGRNTEAFF.